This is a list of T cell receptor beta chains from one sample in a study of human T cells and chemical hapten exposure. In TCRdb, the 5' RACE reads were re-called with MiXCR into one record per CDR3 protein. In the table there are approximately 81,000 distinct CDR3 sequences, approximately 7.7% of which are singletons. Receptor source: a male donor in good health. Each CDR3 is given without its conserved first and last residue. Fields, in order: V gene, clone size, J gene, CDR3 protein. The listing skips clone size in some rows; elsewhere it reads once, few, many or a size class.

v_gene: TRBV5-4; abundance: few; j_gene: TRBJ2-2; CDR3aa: ASSLFGERAGELF
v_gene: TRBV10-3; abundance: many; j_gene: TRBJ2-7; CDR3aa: AISVSGSGSFYEQY
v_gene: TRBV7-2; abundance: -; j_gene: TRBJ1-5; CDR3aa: ASTEVRGDQPQH
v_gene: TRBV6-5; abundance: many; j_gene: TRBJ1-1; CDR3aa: ASSYSIWAGEKNTEAF
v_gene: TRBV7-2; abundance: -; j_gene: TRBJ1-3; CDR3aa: ASSLAWGNTIY
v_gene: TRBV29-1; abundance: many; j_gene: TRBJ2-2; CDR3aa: SVEDREGNTGELF
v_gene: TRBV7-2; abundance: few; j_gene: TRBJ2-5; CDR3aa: ASSRQLAEQETQY
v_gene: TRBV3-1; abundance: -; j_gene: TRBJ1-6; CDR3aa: ASSPSRQNPPLH
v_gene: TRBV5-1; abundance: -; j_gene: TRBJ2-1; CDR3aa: ASSFLQGTEKPYNEQF
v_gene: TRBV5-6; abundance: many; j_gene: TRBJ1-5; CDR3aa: ASSLALGRDNQPQH
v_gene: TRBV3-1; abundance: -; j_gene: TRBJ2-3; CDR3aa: ASSQERLPVTDTQY
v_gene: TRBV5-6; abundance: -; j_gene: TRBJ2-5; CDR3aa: ASSLRLAGRQETQY
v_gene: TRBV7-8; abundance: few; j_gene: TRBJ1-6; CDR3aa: ASSQRQGGNSPLH
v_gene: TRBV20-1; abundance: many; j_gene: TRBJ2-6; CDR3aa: SARDRAVSPSGANVLT
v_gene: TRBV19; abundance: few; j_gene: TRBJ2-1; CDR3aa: ASSLARLAGVGRDEQF
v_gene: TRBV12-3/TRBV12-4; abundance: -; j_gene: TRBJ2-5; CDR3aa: ASSGPGTQETQY
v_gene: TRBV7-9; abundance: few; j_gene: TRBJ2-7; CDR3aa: ASSLDPQGSYEQY
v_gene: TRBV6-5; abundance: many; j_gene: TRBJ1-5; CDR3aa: ASSTGQERNQPQH
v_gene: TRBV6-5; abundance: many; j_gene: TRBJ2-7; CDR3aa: ASAPWRTSGRSSSYEQY
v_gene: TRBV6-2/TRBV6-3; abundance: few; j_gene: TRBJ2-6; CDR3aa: ASSSSSRAGGANVLT
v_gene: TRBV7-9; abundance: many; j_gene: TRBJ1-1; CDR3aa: ASSLVTGGTEAF
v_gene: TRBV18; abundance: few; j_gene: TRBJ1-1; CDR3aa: ASSPDRYNTEAF
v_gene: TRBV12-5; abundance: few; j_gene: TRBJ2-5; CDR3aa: ASGNGLAGASRKTQY
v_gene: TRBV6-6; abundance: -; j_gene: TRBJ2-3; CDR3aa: ASSYMQATDTQY
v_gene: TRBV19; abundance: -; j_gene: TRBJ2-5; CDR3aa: ASSTAEGGTQY
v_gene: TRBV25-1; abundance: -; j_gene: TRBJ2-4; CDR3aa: ASRGVDIQY
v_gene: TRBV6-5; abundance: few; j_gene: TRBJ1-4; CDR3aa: ASSYSSGGPTNEKLF